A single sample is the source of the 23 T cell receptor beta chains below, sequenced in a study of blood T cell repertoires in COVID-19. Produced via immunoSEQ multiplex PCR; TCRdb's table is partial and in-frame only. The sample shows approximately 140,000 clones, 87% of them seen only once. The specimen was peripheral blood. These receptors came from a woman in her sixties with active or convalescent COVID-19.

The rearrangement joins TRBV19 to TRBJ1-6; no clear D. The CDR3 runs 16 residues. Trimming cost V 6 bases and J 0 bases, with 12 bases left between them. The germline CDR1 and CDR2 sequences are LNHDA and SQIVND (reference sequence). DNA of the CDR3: TGTGCCAGTAGAACCACCCTAAGCTCCTATAATTCACCCCTCCACTTT. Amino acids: CASRTTLSSYNSPLHF.

The DNA of the CDR3 is TGTGCCAGCTCACACCGGGAATACGAGCAGTACTTC. Its protein is CASSHREYEQYF. The V gene is TRBV18, the J gene TRBJ2-7, with a tentative D call TRBD2 (5 bases). The CDR3 consists of 12 residues. The germline V and J ends were trimmed by 4 bases and 4 bases, with 8 bases remaining between them. Looked up from germline, CDR1 is KGHSH and CDR2 is LQKENI.

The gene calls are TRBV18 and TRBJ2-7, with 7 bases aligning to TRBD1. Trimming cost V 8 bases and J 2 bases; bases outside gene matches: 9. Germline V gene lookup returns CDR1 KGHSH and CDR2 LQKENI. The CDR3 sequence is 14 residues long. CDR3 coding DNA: TGTGCCAGCACCATAGGGCAGGGGGCCTACGAGCAGTACTTC. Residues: CASTIGQGAYEQYF.

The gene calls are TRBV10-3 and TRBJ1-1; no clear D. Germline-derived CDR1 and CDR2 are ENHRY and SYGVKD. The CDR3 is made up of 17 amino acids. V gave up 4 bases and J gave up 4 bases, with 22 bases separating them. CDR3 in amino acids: CAISGGQFTGSGTEAFF. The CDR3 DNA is TGTGCCATCAGTGGCGGCCAGTTTACCGGGTCGGGCACTGAAGCTTTCTTT.

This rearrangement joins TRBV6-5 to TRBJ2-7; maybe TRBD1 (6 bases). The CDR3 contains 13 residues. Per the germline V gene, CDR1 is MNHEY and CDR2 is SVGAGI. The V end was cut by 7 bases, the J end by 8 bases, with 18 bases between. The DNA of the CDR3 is TGTGCCAGCACCCCCGAGGCAGGGGCGAAGCAGTACTTC. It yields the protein CASTPEAGAKQYF.

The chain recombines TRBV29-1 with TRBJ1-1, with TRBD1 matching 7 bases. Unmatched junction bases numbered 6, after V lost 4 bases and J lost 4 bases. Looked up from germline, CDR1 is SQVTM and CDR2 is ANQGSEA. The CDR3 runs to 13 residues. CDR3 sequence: CSVGQGLGTEAFF. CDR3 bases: TGCAGCGTTGGACAGGGTTTAGGCACTGAAGCTTTCTTT.

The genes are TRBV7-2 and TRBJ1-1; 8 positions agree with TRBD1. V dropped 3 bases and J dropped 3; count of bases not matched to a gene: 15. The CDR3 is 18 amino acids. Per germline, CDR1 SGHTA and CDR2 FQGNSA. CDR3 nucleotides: TGTGCCAGCAGCTTGGCCCCCAGACAGGGGAGGGCGGACACTGAAGCTTTCTTT. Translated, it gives CASSLAPRQGRADTEAFF. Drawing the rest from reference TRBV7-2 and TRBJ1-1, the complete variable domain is GAGVSQSPSNKVTEKGKDVELRCDPISGHTALYWYRQSLGQGLEFLIYFQGNSAPDKSGLPSDRFSAERTGGSVSTLTIQRTQQEDSAVYLCASSLAPRQGRADTEAFFGQGTRLTVV.

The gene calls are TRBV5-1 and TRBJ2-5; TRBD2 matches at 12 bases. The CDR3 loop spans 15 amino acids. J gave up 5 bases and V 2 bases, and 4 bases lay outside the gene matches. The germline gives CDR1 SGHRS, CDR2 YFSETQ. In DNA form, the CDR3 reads TGCGCCAGCAGCTTCGGACTAGCGGGGAGGGAGACCCAGTACTTC. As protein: CASSFGLAGRETQYF.

CDR3 nucleotides: TGTGCCAGCAGTTACACCCGGACACCAGGAGAGGAAAAACTGTTTTTT. It codes for CASSYTRTPGEEKLFF. The chain links TRBV6-6 to TRBJ1-4; the D gene is possibly TRBD1 (5 bases). The CDR3 is 16 residues long. The germline CDR1 and CDR2 sequences are MNHNY and SVGAGI (reference sequence). V lost 2 bases and J 8 bases, leaving 18 bases between the germline ends.

The CDR3 loop reads CASSLDISGANVLTF. CDR3 nucleotide sequence: TGTGCCAGCAGCTTAGACATCTCTGGGGCCAACGTCCTGACTTTC. The chain is built from TRBV7-3 and TRBJ2-6, with unresolved D. The CDR3 contains 15 residues. CDR1 is SGHTA, CDR2 FQGTGA, per germline. Deletions cut 2 bases from V and 0 bases from J, with 5 bases between.

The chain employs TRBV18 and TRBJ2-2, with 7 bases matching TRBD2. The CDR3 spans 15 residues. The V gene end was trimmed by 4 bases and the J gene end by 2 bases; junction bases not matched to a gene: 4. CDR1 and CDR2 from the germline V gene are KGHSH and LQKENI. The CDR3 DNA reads TGTGCCAGCTCACAGCGGGACCCCAACACCGGGGAGCTGTTTTTT. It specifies CASSQRDPNTGELFF.

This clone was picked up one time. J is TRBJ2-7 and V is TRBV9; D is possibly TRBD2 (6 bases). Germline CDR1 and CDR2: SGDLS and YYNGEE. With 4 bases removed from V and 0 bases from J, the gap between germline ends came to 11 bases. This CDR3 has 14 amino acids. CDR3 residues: CASSPRGDSYEQYF. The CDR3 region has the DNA TGTGCCAGCAGCCCCCGCGGGGACTCCTACGAGCAGTACTTC. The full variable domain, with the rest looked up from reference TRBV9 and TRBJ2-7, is DSGVTQTPKHLITATGQRVTLRCSPRSGDLSVYWYQQSLDQGLQFLIQYYNGEERAKGNILERFSAQQFPDLHSELNLSSLELGDSALYFCASSPRGDSYEQYFGPGTRLTVT.

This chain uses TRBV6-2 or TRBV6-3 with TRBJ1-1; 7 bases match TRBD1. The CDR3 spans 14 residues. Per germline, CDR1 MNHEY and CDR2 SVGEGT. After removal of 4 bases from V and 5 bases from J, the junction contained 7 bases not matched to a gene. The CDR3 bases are TGTGCCAGCAGTTCCCGACAGGGCCGGACTGAAGCTTTCTTT. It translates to CASSSRQGRTEAFF.

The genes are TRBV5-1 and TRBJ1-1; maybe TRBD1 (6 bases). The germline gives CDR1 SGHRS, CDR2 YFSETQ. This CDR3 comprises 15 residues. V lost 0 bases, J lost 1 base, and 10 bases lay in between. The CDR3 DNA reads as TGCGCCAGCAGCTTGGCTGGGGGCGGGAACACTGAAGCTTTCTTT. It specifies CASSLAGGGNTEAFF.

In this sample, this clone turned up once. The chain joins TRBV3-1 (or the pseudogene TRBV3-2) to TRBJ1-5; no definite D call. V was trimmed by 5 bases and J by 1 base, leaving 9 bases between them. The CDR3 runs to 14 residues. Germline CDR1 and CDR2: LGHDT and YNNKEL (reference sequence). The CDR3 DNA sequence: TGTGCCAGCAGCAAACGGGAGAGCAATCAGCCCCAGCATTTT. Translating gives CASSKRESNQPQHF.

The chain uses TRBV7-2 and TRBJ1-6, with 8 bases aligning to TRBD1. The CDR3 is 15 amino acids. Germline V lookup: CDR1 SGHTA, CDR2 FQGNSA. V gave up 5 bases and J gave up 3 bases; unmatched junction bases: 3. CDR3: CASSGQGVYNSPLHF. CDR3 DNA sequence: TGTGCCAGCAGCGGACAGGGTGTCTATAATTCACCCCTCCACTTT.

CDR3 nucleotide sequence: TGCGCCAGCAGCCAAGATCTTCCCCGCAATGAGCAGTTCTTC. Its translation: CASSQDLPRNEQFF. V is TRBV4-3 and J is TRBJ2-1; no reliable D call. The CDR3 covers 14 residues. Germline values: CDR1 LGHNA, CDR2 YSLEER. V lost 0 bases, J lost 6 bases, and 9 bases lay in between.

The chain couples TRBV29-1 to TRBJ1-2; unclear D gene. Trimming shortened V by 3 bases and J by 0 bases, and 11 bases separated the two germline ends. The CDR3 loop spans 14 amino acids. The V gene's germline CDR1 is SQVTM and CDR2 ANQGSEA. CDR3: CSVDWQDANYGYTF. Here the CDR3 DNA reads TGCAGCGTTGATTGGCAGGATGCTAACTATGGCTACACCTTC.

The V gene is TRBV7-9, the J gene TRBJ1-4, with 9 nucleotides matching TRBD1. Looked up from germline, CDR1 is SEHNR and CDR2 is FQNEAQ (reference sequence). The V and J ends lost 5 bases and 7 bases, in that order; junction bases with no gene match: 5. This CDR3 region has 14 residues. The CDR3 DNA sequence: TGTGCCAGCAGCCCTGACAGGGGGGGTGAAAAACTGTTTTTT. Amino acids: CASSPDRGGEKLFF.

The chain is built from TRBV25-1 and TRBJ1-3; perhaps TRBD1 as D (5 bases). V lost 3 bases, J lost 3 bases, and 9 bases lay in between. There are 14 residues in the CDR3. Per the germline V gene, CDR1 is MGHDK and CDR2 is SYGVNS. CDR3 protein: CASSDTGLGNTIYF. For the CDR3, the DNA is TGTGCCAGCAGTGATACGGGACTTGGAAACACCATATATTTT.

As DNA, the CDR3 is TGTGCCAGCAGTTACTCCGCCAGGATCCCACCCCTCCACTTT. Amino acid sequence: CASSYSARIPPLHF. The chain is built from TRBV6-5 and TRBJ1-6; no clear D gene. The germline CDR1 and CDR2 sequences are MNHEY and SVGAGI. This CDR3 region has 14 residues. The V gene lost 0 bases and the J gene lost 11 bases, with 11 bases spanning the gap.

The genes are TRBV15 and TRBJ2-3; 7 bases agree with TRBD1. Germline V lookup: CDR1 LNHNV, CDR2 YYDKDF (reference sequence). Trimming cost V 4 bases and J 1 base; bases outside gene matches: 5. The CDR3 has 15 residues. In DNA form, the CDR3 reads TGTGCCACCAGCATAAGACAGGGCGGCACAGATACGCAGTATTTT. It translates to CATSIRQGGTDTQYF.

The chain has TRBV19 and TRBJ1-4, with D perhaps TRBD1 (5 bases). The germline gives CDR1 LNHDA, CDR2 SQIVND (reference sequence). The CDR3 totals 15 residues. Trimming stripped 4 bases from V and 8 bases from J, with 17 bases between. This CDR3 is CASSNLAGPGEKLFF. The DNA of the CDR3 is TGTGCCAGTAGTAATTTGGCGGGGCCAGGCGAAAAACTGTTTTTT.